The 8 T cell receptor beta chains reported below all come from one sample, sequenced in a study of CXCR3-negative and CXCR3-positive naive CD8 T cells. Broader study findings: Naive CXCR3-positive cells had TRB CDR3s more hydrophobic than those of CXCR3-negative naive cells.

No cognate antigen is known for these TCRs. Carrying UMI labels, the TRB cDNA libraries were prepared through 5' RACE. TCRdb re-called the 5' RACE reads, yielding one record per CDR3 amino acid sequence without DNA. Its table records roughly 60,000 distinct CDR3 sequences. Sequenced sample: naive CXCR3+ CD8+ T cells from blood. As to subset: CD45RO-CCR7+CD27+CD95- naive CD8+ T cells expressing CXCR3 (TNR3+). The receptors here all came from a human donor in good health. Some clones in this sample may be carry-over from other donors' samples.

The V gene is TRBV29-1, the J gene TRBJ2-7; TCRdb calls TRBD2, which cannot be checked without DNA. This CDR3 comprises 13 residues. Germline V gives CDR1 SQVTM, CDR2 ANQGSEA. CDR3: CSVWEPASYEQYF.

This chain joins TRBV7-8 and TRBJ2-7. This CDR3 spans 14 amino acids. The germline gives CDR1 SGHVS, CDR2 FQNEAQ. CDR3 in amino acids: CASSSQQFSYEQYF.

CDR3: CASSQDSEMNTEAFF. This chain links TRBV4-1 with TRBJ1-1. The length of the CDR3 is 15 residues. The germline gives CDR1 MGHRA, CDR2 YSYEKL.

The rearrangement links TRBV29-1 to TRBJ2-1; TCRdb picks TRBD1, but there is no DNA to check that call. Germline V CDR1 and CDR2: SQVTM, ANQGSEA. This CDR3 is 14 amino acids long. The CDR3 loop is CSVRGGQGGSEQFF.

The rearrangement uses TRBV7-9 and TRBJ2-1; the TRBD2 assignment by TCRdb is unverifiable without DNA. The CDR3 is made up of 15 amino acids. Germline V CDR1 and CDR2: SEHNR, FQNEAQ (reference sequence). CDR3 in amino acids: CASSFGSGRHNEQFF.

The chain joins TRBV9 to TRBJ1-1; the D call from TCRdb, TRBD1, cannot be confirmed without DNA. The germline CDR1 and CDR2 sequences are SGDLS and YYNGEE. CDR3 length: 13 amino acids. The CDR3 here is CASSEGEGTEAFF.

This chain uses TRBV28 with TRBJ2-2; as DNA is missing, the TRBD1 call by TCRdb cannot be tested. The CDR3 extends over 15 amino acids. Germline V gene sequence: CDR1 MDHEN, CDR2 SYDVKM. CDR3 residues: CASRQGGQDTGELFF.

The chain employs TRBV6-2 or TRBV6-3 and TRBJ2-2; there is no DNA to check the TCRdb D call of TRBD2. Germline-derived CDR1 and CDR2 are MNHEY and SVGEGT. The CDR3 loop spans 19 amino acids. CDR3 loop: CASSSKTGTSGVATGELFF.